The 27 T cell receptor beta chains given below trace back to one sample, sequenced in a study of CD4 T cells in relation to SARS-CoV-2 and coronaviruses. Produced via immunoSEQ multiplex PCR; TCRdb's table is partial and in-frame only. The top ten clones hold more than 15% of a sample with 15,000 to 20,000 clones, approximately 80% of them seen once. The antigens these receptors bind are not known. Before the COVID-19 pandemic, during about 2011-2019, CD4+ T cells were taken from unexposed donors. The cells were cultured for about ten days before CD4+ T cells were isolated. Sequencing was carried out using CD4+ T cells from PBMCs, cultured in vitro. These receptors came from a human donor in good health.

This chain uses TRBV7-8 with TRBJ2-7; 8 positions agree with TRBD1. Germline CDR1 and CDR2: SGHVS and FQNEAQ. The trim removed 1 base at V and 3 bases at J, leaving 8 bases unmatched. The CDR3 loop spans 16 amino acids. The CDR3 coding sequence is TGTGCCAGCAGCTTAGTTTTTGGGACAGGAAACTACGAGCAGTACTTC. Translating it yields CASSLVFGTGNYEQYF.

The chain recombines TRBV5-1 with TRBJ2-5, with D possibly matching TRBD2 (5 bases). The CDR3 is 15 amino acids. Per the germline V gene, CDR1 is SGHRS and CDR2 is YFSETQ. V dropped 4 bases and J dropped 2 bases, with 15 bases sitting between them. The CDR3 DNA sequence: TGCGCCAGCAGCGCGGGTGGAGAATGGCAAGAGACCCAGTACTTC. Its protein is CASSAGGEWQETQYF.

The rearrangement joins TRBV7-9 to TRBJ2-3; D call uncertain. V shed 1 base and J shed 8 bases, with 16 bases lying between them. Germline values: CDR1 SEHNR, CDR2 FQNEAQ (reference sequence). The CDR3 is 15 amino acids. CDR3 sequence: CASSLVAERLGTQYF. DNA of the CDR3: TGTGCCAGCAGCTTAGTTGCGGAGCGCTTAGGTACGCAGTATTTT.

V is TRBV10-2 and J is TRBJ1-1, with D unclear. The germline CDR1 and CDR2 sequences are WSHSY and SAAADI. V lost 4 bases and J 3 bases, leaving 6 bases between the germline ends. This CDR3 region has 12 residues. The CDR3 sequence is CASSVSDTEAFF. DNA for the CDR3: TGCGCCAGCAGTGTTTCAGACACTGAAGCTTTCTTT.

The chain joins TRBV6-5 to TRBJ2-3; a weak D match, TRBD1 (5 bases). The CDR3 is made up of 15 amino acids. CDR1 is MNHEY, CDR2 SVGAGI, per germline. V lost 4 bases, J lost 6 bases, and 17 bases lay in between. As DNA, the CDR3 is TGTGCCAGCAGTTCTTTACAGGCAGGGTTCGATACGCAGTATTTT. Translation: CASSSLQAGFDTQYF.

This clone was recorded only once. The chain uses TRBV3-1 (or the pseudogene TRBV3-2) and TRBJ2-7; D remains ambiguous. CDR3 length equals 12 residues. Trimming left V 0 bases short and J 4 bases short, with 4 bases between. Germline V gene lookup returns CDR1 LGHDT and CDR2 YNNKEL (reference sequence). CDR3 residues: CASSQDRYEQYF. In DNA form, the CDR3 reads TGTGCCAGCAGCCAAGATAGATACGAGCAGTACTTC.

V usage is TRBV18 and J usage is TRBJ1-4, with D unclear. The CDR3 consists of 13 residues. Germline values: CDR1 KGHSH, CDR2 LQKENI. Trimming cost V 2 bases and J 8 bases, with 9 bases left between them. The chain's CDR3 is CASSPRSSEKLFF. The CDR3 nucleotides are TGTGCCAGCTCACCAAGGTCCTCCGAAAAACTGTTTTTT.

The J gene is TRBJ2-5, the V gene TRBV6-5, with 8 bases aligning to TRBD2. Germline V gives CDR1 MNHEY, CDR2 SVGAGI. This CDR3 region has 15 residues. With 0 bases clipped from V and 4 bases from J, the junction kept 4 bases outside the gene matches. The CDR3: CASSYSTSGLETQYF. The DNA of the CDR3 is TGTGCCAGCAGTTACTCCACTAGCGGTTTAGAGACCCAGTACTTC.

The chain recombines TRBV5-1 with TRBJ2-7, with TRBD2 identical over 8 bases. V lost 1 base and J lost 3; bases outside the gene matches: 15. The CDR3 runs to 18 residues. Germline-derived CDR1 and CDR2 are SGHRS and YFSETQ. The CDR3 DNA reads as TGCGCCAGCAGCTTGAGGCAGGGTGTGAGCGGGAGTATCTACGAGCAGTACTTC. Residues: CASSLRQGVSGSIYEQYF. Full variable domain (missing parts from reference TRBV5-1 and TRBJ2-7): KAGVTQTPRYLIKTRGQQVTLSCSPISGHRSVSWYQQTPGQGLQFLFEYFSETQRNKGNFPGRFSGRQFSNSRSEMNVSTLELGDSALYLCASSLRQGVSGSIYEQYFGPGTRLTVT.

This clone was seen once. This chain links TRBV6-5 with TRBJ1-2; D not resolved. In germline, CDR1 is MNHEY, CDR2 SVGAGI. Trimming cost V 6 bases and J 5 bases, with 19 bases left between them. The CDR3 consists of 15 residues. This chain's CDR3 is CASSESGGRPYGYTF. For the CDR3, the DNA is TGTGCCAGCAGCGAGTCCGGAGGGAGACCTTATGGCTACACCTTC.

The rearrangement joins TRBV9 to TRBJ2-5; 9 bases match TRBD1. Germline V gene data show CDR1 as SGDLS and CDR2 as YYNGEE. The CDR3 loop spans 15 amino acids. V shed 3 bases and J 5 bases; nucleotides not matched to a gene: 8. CDR3 amino acids: CASSATGGAGETQYF. The CDR3 nucleotides are TGTGCCAGCAGCGCTACAGGGGGCGCGGGGGAGACCCAGTACTTC.

The rearrangement joins TRBV2 to TRBJ1-2; D is unclear. The CDR3 totals 12 residues. The germline gives CDR1 SNHLY, CDR2 FYNNEI. Trimming removed 2 bases at V and 4 bases at J, with 5 bases between. CDR3 sequence reads: CASSEKGYGYTF. The CDR3, as DNA: TGTGCCAGCAGTGAAAAGGGCTATGGCTACACCTTC.

The chain couples TRBV9 to TRBJ1-3; D is uncertain. The CDR3 consists of 15 residues. V shed 0 bases and J shed 0 bases, with 7 bases lying between them. Germline V gene lookup returns CDR1 SGDLS and CDR2 YYNGEE. CDR3 bases: TGTGCCAGCAGCGTAGTTGGGAACTCTGGAAACACCATATATTTT. Residues: CASSVVGNSGNTIYF.

The rearrangement links TRBV6-4 to TRBJ2-2, with TRBD2 matching 8 bases. The germline gives CDR1 MRHNA, CDR2 SNTAGT. This CDR3 has 15 amino acids. V trimming: 3 bases; J trimming: 5 bases; junction bases outside the gene matches: 5. The CDR3 spells CASSEVAGSTGELFF. The CDR3 DNA reads as TGTGCCAGCAGTGAGGTAGCGGGAAGTACCGGGGAGCTGTTTTTT.

V and J are TRBV5-1 and TRBJ2-2, with unresolved D. V lost 6 bases and J lost 0, with 12 bases in between. CDR1 is SGHRS and CDR2 is YFSETQ in the germline V gene. CDR3 length: 15 residues. The CDR3 coding sequence is TGCGCCAGCATCCCTGGCGGAGCGAACACCGGGGAGCTGTTTTTT. Protein: CASIPGGANTGELFF.

CDR3 amino acids: CASSSRQGGEAFF. The DNA of the CDR3 is TGTGCCAGCAGCTCCCGACAGGGCGGTGAAGCTTTCTTT. V is TRBV7-2 and J is TRBJ1-1; 7 nucleotides agree with TRBD1. The V segment lost 4 bases and the J segment 7 bases; nucleotides outside the gene matches: 6. There are 13 residues in the CDR3. In germline, CDR1 is SGHTA, CDR2 FQGNSA.

V and J are TRBV28 and TRBJ2-6; D gene uncertain. Trimming shortened V by 4 bases and J by 0 bases, and 10 bases separated the two germline ends. CDR3 length: 16 residues. Per the germline V gene, CDR1 is MDHEN and CDR2 is SYDVKM. The CDR3: CASSSPPSSGANVLTF. The DNA of the CDR3 is TGTGCCAGCAGTTCCCCCCCAAGCTCTGGGGCCAACGTCCTGACTTTC.

The rearrangement uses TRBV24-1 and TRBJ2-4, with 9 nucleotides matching TRBD1. This CDR3 is 18 amino acids long. V trimming: 3 bases; J trimming: 9 bases; junction bases outside the gene matches: 17. CDR1 KGHDR and CDR2 SFDVKD come from the germline V gene. The CDR3 sequence: CATSDSGTGPGVRSIQYF. The CDR3 region has the DNA TGTGCCACCAGTGATAGCGGGACAGGGCCCGGAGTTCGGAGCATTCAGTACTTC.

The CDR3 loop reads CATGTSGGKTQYF. CDR3 DNA: TGTGCCACCGGGACTAGCGGAGGAAAGACCCAGTACTTC. The chain joins TRBV10-3 to TRBJ2-5; 11 bases fit TRBD2. Trimming at V came to 10 bases and at J to 6 bases, leaving 7 bases not matched to a gene. This CDR3 contains 13 residues. Per the germline V gene, CDR1 is ENHRY and CDR2 is SYGVKD.

This sequence joins TRBV5-1 and TRBJ2-3, with D possibly TRBD2 on 5 matching bases. Trimming shortened V by 1 base and J by 0 bases, and 9 bases separated the two germline ends. The CDR3 is made up of 15 amino acids. Germline lookup yields CDR1 SGHRS and CDR2 YFSETQ. The CDR3 nucleotides are TGCGCCAGCAGCTTGAGAGGACTTAGCACAGATACGCAGTATTTT. Its protein is CASSLRGLSTDTQYF. Using reference TRBV5-1 and TRBJ2-3 for the parts outside the CDR3, the full variable domain is KAGVTQTPRYLIKTRGQQVTLSCSPISGHRSVSWYQQTPGQGLQFLFEYFSETQRNKGNFPGRFSGRQFSNSRSEMNVSTLELGDSALYLCASSLRGLSTDTQYFGPGTRLTVL.

This clone occurred once. CDR3 loop: CSVEGAPGYLQIETQYF. In nucleotides, the CDR3 is TGCAGCGTTGAAGGGGCGCCCGGTTACCTTCAGATAGAGACCCAGTACTTC. The rearrangement uses TRBV29-1 and TRBJ2-5; no reliable D call. The CDR3 sequence is 17 residues long. Germline V gene data show CDR1 as SQVTM and CDR2 as ANQGSEA. V lost 1 base and J lost 4, with 22 bases in between.

This clone came up a few times. The chain is built from TRBV7-2 and TRBJ1-2; 7 nucleotides match TRBD1. The CDR3 has 14 amino acids. Germline V gene sequence: CDR1 SGHTA, CDR2 FQGNSA. Losses at the gene ends were 2 bases for V and 4 bases for J; bases not matched to a gene: 4. CDR3 bases: TGTGCCAGCAGCTTACCGCAGGGGGGCTATGGCTACACCTTC. Its translation is CASSLPQGGYGYTF.

The chain couples TRBV2 to TRBJ1-2, with D possibly being TRBD1 (6 bases). V was cut by 3 bases and J by 5 bases, with 19 bases left in between. Germline V gene lookup returns CDR1 SNHLY and CDR2 FYNNEI. The CDR3 is 16 amino acids. The CDR3 DNA sequence: TGTGCCAGCAGTGAGCTCCCCGGGACACTAATTTATGGCTACACCTTC. Residues: CASSELPGTLIYGYTF. The whole variable domain, filled in from reference TRBV2 and TRBJ1-2, reads EPEVTQTPSHQVTQMGQEVILRCVPISNHLYFYWYRQILGQKVEFLVSFYNNEISEKSEIFDDQFSVERPDGSNFTLKIRSTKLEDSAMYFCASSELPGTLIYGYTFGSGTRLTVV.

The chain uses TRBV7-2 and TRBJ2-5, with TRBD2 as a possible D gene (6 bases). The length of the CDR3 is 15 residues. Germline CDR1 and CDR2: SGHTA and FQGNSA. The ends were cut back, 0 bases at V and 1 base at J, with 9 bases in the middle. The CDR3 loop reads CASSLASGVQETQYF. The DNA for the CDR3 is TGTGCCAGCAGCTTAGCGTCGGGGGTCCAAGAGACCCAGTACTTC. The full variable domain, with the rest looked up from reference TRBV7-2 and TRBJ2-5, is GAGVSQSPSNKVTEKGKDVELRCDPISGHTALYWYRQSLGQGLEFLIYFQGNSAPDKSGLPSDRFSAERTGGSVSTLTIQRTQQEDSAVYLCASSLASGVQETQYFGPGTRLLVL.

The chain links TRBV28 to TRBJ2-7; 10 bases line up with TRBD2. Trimming at V came to 4 bases and at J to 0 bases, leaving 9 bases not matched to a gene. This CDR3 contains 17 residues. Per germline, CDR1 MDHEN and CDR2 SYDVKM. The CDR3: CASSSEREGPSSYEQYF. The CDR3 nucleotides read TGTGCCAGCAGTTCAGAGCGGGAGGGCCCTTCCTCCTACGAGCAGTACTTC.

The V and J genes are TRBV7-2 and TRBJ2-2; D unresolved. The germline V gene encodes CDR1 SGHTA and CDR2 FQGNSA. V dropped 4 bases and J dropped 4 bases, with 7 bases sitting between them. The length of the CDR3 is 13 residues. CDR3 residues: CASSWQITGELFF. DNA of the CDR3: TGTGCCAGCAGCTGGCAGATCACCGGGGAGCTGTTTTTT.

The gene calls are TRBV19 and TRBJ2-2, with 8 nucleotides matching TRBD2. V was pared by 6 bases and J by 1 base, with 4 bases of the junction left unmatched. CDR3 length: 15 residues. The germline CDR1 and CDR2 sequences are LNHDA and SQIVND (reference sequence). The CDR3 DNA sequence: TGTGCCAGTAGCGCCGGGACTAGGAACACCGGGGAGCTGTTTTTT. It codes for CASSAGTRNTGELFF.